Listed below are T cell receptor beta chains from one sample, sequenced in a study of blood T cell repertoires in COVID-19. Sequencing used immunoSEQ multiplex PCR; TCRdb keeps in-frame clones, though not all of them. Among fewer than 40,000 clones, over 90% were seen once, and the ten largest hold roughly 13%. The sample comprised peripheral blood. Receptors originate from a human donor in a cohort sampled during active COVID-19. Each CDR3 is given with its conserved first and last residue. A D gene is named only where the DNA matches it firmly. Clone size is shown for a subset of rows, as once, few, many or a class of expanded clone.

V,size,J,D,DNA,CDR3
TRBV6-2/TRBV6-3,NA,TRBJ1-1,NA,TGTGCCAGCAGTCCGCCGGGACAACCGAACACTGAAGCTTTCTTT,CASSPPGQPNTEAFF
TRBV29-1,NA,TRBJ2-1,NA,TGCAGCGTGGGGGGTTCCGGCGGGACCTCCTACAATGAGCAGTTCTTC,CSVGGSGGTSYNEQFF
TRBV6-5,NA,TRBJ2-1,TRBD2,TGTGCCAGCAGTTCCCAAAGCGGGAGCTCCTACAATGAGCAGTTCTTC,CASSSQSGSSYNEQFF
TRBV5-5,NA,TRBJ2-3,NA,TGTGCCAGCAGCTTGGGTTTCGCCCTGGCGGCAGATACGCAGTATTTT,CASSLGFALAADTQYF
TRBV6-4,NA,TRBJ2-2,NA,TGTGCCAGCAGTGACTCTAGCGGCACCGGGGAGCTGTTTTTT,CASSDSSGTGELFF
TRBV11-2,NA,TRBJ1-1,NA,TGTGCCAGCAGCTTAGAAGCGGGACTTCGGAACACTGAAGCTTTCTTT,CASSLEAGLRNTEAFF
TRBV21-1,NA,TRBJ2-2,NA,TGTGCCAGCAGCAAATTGACTAGCGGGAGGGCCGAATGTAACGGGGAGCTGTTTTTT,CASSKLTSGRAECNGELFF
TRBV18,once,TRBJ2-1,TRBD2,TGTGCCAGCTCAGAGTTGGGACTAGCGGGCCATGAGCAGTTCTTC,CASSELGLAGHEQFF
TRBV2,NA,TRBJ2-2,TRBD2,TGTGCCAGCAGTGAGACTAGCGGGCGGACCGGGGAGCTGTTTTTT,CASSETSGRTGELFF
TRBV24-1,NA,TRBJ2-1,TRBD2,TGTGCCACCAGTGATCAGTCTAGCGGGAGTTTGAATGAGCAGTTCTTC,CATSDQSSGSLNEQFF
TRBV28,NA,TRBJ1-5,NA,TGTGCCAGCAGGGAGGGCAGGGTGAGCAATCAGCCCCAGCATTTT,CASREGRVSNQPQHF
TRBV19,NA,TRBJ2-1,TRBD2,TGTGCCAGTAGGAAGGCAGGGAGGGCGGTGGGGGTGAATGAGCAGTTCTTC,CASRKAGRAVGVNEQFF
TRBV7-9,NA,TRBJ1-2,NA,TGTGCCAGCAGCCCAGGGGCAGGGACTAACTATGGCTACACCTTC,CASSPGAGTNYGYTF
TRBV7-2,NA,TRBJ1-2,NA,TGTGCCAGCAGCCGAACCCGAGACTATGGCTACACCTTC,CASSRTRDYGYTF
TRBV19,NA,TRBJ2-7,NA,TGTGCCAGTACCTCCACAGAGGGCGGCAGCCGCTACGAGCAGTACTTC,CASTSTEGGSRYEQYF
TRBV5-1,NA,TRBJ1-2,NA,TGCGCCAGCAGCCGAACGCGGGGCTTGGGCTATGGCTACACCTTC,CASSRTRGLGYGYTF
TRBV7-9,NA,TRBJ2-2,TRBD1,TGTGCCAGCAGCTTATCAGGGGGCACCACCGGGGAGCTGTTTTTT,CASSLSGGTTGELFF
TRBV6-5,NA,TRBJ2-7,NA,TGTGCCAGCAGTTACTCCGGGGGGCTGTACGAGCAGTACTTC,CASSYSGGLYEQYF
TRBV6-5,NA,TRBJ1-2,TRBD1,TGTGCCAGCAGTTACGACCCGGGACAGGGGTCTGGCTACACCTTC,CASSYDPGQGSGYTF
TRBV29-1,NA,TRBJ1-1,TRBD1,TGCAGCGTTGAAGGGACAGGGGATGGAGCTTTCTTT,CSVEGTGDGAFF
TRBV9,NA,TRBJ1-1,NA,TGTGCCAGCAGCCCATCCACTATGAACACTGAAGCTTTCTTT,CASSPSTMNTEAFF
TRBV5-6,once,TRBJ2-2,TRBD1,TGTGCCAGCAGCCTCGGACAGGGGGTTAGGGCCGGGGAGCTGTTTTTT,CASSLGQGVRAGELFF
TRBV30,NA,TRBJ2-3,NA,TGTGCCTCCACCCCGGACTCTTCGAACGGACATACGCAGTATTTT,CASTPDSSNGHTQYF
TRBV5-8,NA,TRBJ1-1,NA,TGTGCCAGCAGCGCGGACAGGAACACTGAAGCTTTCTTT,CASSADRNTEAFF
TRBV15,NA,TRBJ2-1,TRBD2,TGTGCCACCCTAACTAGCGGGAAGGTTAATGAGCAGTTCTTC,CATLTSGKVNEQFF
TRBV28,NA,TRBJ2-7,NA,TGTGCCAGCAGTTCCTCTCACGGGGAGTACTTC,CASSSSHGEYF
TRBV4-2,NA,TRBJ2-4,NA,TGTGCCAGCAGCCCCAGGGAAAACATTCAGTACTTC,CASSPRENIQYF
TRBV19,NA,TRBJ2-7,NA,TGTGCCTCAGGGGACACTTCCTACGAGCAGTACTTC,CASGDTSYEQYF
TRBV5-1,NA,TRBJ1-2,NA,TGCGCCAGCAGCTTGGCGGGGGGAGATAACTATGGCTACACCTTC,CASSLAGGDNYGYTF
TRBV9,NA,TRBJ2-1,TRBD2,TGTGCCAGCAGCGTAGGCCTAGCGGGAGGCTCAACCTCCTACAATGAGCAGTTCTTC,CASSVGLAGGSTSYNEQFF
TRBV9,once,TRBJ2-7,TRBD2,TGTGCCAGCAGCGCCCACGAACTAGCGCTGACGTCCTACGAGCAGTACTTC,CASSAHELALTSYEQYF
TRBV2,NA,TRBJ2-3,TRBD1,TGTGCCAGCAGGACAGGGAGCACAGATACGCAGTATTTT,CASRTGSTDTQYF
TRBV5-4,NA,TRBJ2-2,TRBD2,TGTGCCAGCAGCTCTGGACCTAAGGCAGCGGGAGATCGAGGGGAGCTGTTTTTT,CASSSGPKAAGDRGELFF
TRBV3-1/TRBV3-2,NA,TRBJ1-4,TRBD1,TGTGCCAGCAGCCAAGCCGGGACAGCAACTAATGAAAAACTGTTTTTT,CASSQAGTATNEKLFF
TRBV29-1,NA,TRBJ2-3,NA,TGCAGCGTTGAAGGGGGAGCCACAGATACGCAGTATTTT,CSVEGGATDTQYF
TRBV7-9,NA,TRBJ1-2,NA,TGTGCCAGCAGCTTAGGAGGGCTTACCTATGGCTACACCTTC,CASSLGGLTYGYTF
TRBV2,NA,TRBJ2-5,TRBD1,TGTGCCAGCAGCGGGACAGGGGGCCGGGAGACCCAGTACTTC,CASSGTGGRETQYF
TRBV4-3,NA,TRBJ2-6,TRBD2,TGCGCCAGCAGCCAAGACAGCGGGAGGGCCAGTGGGGCCAACGTCCTGACTTTC,CASSQDSGRASGANVLTF
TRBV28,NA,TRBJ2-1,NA,TGTGCCAGCAGAATAGCGAGCTCCTACAATGAGCAGTTCTTC,CASRIASSYNEQFF
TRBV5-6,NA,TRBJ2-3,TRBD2,TGTGCCAGCAGCGTGGAGCGAGGACTAGTGGGCACAGATACGCAGTATTTT,CASSVERGLVGTDTQYF
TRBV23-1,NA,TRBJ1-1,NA,TGCGCCAGCACCACACGATCACCCATTACTCGCCCACAAGCGGGCACTGAAGCTTTCTTT,CASTTRSPITRPQAGTEAFF
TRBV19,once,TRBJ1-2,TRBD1,TGTGCCAGTAGTATCGGGCAGGGGGTTTCCGGCTACACCTTC,CASSIGQGVSGYTF
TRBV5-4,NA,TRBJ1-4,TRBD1,TGTGCCAGCAGCCTACAGGGGGGGCGTGAAAAACTGTTTTTT,CASSLQGGREKLFF
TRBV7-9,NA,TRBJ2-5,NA,TGTGCCAGCAGCCCAGACGGGGTGGAGACCCAGTACTTC,CASSPDGVETQYF
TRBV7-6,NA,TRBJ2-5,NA,TGTGCCAGCAGCTTAGGGGAGGAGACCCAGTACTTC,CASSLGEETQYF
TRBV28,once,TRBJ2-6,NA,TGTGCCAGCAGTCTTCCTGAGGGAGGGGCCAACGTCCTGACTTTC,CASSLPEGGANVLTF
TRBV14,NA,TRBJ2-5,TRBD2,TGTGCCAGCAGCCATTCCAGGACTAGCGGGAGAGAGACCCAGTACTTC,CASSHSRTSGRETQYF
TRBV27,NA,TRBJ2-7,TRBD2,TGTGCCAGCAGTCTTAACCCATCGGGGGGGTTCGAGCAGTACTTC,CASSLNPSGGFEQYF
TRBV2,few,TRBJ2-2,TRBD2,TGTGCCAGCAAGACTAGCGGGTCGAACACCGGGGAGCTGTTTTTT,CASKTSGSNTGELFF
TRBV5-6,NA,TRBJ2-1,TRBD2,TGTGCCAGCAGCTCGCTAGCGGACTCCTACAATGAGCAGTTCTTC,CASSSLADSYNEQFF
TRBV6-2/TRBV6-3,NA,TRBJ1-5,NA,TGTGCCAGCAGTTACCTGGGAGGCGGGCGGTTCGAGCCCCAGCATTTT,CASSYLGGGRFEPQHF
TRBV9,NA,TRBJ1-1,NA,TGTGCCAGCAGCCCATCAGTGAACACTGAAGCTTTCTTT,CASSPSVNTEAFF
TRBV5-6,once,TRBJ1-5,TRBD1,TGTGCCAGCAGCTCCGGGACAGGCAATCAGCCCCAGCATTTT,CASSSGTGNQPQHF
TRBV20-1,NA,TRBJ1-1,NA,TGCAGTGCTAGTCGACCTCGGGGGTACACTGAAGCTTTCTTT,CSASRPRGYTEAFF
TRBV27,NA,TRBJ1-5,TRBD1,TGTGCCAGCAGTTCACGACAGGGGCGGAATCAGCCCCAGCATTTT,CASSSRQGRNQPQHF